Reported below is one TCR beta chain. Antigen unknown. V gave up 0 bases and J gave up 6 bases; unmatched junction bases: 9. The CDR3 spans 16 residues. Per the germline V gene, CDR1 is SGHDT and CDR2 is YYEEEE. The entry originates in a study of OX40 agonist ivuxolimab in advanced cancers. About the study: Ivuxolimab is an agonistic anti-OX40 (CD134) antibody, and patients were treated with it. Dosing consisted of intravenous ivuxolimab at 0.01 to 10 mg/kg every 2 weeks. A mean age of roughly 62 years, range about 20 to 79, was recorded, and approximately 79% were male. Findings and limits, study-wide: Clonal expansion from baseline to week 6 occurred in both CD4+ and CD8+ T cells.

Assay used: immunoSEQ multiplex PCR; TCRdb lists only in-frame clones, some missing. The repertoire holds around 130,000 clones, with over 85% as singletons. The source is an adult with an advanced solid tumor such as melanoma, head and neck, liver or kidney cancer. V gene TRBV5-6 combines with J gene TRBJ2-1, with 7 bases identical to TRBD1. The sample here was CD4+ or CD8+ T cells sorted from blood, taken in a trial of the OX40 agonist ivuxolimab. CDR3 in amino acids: CASSLETMTGSNEQFF. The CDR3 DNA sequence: TGTGCCAGCAGCTTGGAAACAATGACAGGGAGCAATGAGCAGTTCTTC.